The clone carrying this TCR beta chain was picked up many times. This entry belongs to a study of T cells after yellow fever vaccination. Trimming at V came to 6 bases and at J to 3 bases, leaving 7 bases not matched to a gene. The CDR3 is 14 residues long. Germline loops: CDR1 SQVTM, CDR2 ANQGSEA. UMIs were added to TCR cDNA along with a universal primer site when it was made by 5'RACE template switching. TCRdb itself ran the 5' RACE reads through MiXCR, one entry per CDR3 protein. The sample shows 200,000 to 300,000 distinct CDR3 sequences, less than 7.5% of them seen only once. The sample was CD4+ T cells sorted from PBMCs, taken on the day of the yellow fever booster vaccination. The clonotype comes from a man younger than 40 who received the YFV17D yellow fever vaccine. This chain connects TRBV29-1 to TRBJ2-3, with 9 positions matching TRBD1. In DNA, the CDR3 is TGCAGCGTAGGACAGGGGATGAGGACAGATACGCAGTATTTT. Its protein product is CSVGQGMRTDTQYF.